This TCR beta chain was captured in a study of human T cells and chemical hapten exposure. For the study at large: TCR yields differed between samples (mainly from small differences in pooled library volume).

Individual cDNA molecules in this library carried unique molecular identifiers. In the authors' workflow: A per-sample median of about 95,000 TCRs was observed, with counts ranging from roughly 20,000 to 700,000. TCRdb itself ran the RACE reads through MiXCR, one entry per CDR3 protein. TCRdb, rather than the study authors, made the V and J calls. The data show about 31,000 distinct CDR3 sequences, about 7.2% seen once. On this clonotype itself: The antigen is unknown.

Time point noted: healthy volunteer bleed at 2 weeks. Sequencing started from total RNA isolated from unfractionated whole blood. The CDR3 runs 16 residues. V dropped 5 bases and J dropped 4; count of bases not matched to a gene: 11. CDR1 and CDR2 from the germline V gene are PRHDT and FYEKMQ (reference sequence). Study conclusions and caveats: DPC sensitization did not alter TCRs above 1 in 1000 frequency.

The chain employs TRBV13 and TRBJ1-2, with 9 nucleotides matching TRBD1. Material for sequencing was whole blood. The origin of this receptor is a human donor in good health. Some clones in this sample may be carry-over from other donors' samples. The CDR3 spells CASSADRGLGSYGYTF. As DNA, the CDR3 is TGTGCCAGCAGCGCTGACAGGGGGTTGGGTAGCTATGGCTACACCTTC.